Listed here are 6 T cell receptor beta chains from one sample, sequenced in a study of molecular identifiers for immune sequencing clone quantification. Using its own MiXCR run on the PCR reads, TCRdb lists one record per CDR3 protein. The table lists approximately 680,000 distinct CDR3 sequences, less than 30% of them singletons. The sequenced sample consisted of naive CD8+ T cells from blood, with Jurkat cell RNA spiked in. Subset in this sample: FACS-sorted CD8+CD4-CCR7+CD45RA+ naive T cells. The receptors were sampled from a human donor in good health. Some libraries in this study had Jurkat cell RNA spiked in.

With regard to this clonotype: A much bigger clone sits one base away, suggesting this may be a read error. The gene calls are TRBV2 and TRBJ1-5; weak D call: TRBD2 (6 bases). The DNA end is a closer match to TRBJ2-3, so the J assignment may be wrong. The V gene's germline CDR1 is SNHLY and CDR2 FYNNEI. This CDR3 comprises 15 residues. The CDR3 region has the DNA TGTGCCAGCAGTGATACCGGGGAGGTTAATCAGCCCCAGTATTTT. The encoded protein is CASSDTGEVNQPQYF.

V gene TRBV20-1 combines with J gene TRBJ2-7; a weak D match, TRBD1 (6 bases). The V gene's germline CDR1 is DFQATT and CDR2 SNEGSKA (reference sequence). This CDR3 spans 14 amino acids. V dropped 3 bases and J dropped 1 base, with 13 bases sitting between them. The CDR3 region is CSARQGYKSYEQYF. The CDR3 DNA sequence: TGCAGTGCTAGGCAGGGGTATAAGTCCTACGAGCAGTACTTC.

In this sample, this clonotype turned up many times. V is TRBV5-1 and J is TRBJ2-5, with D unclear. From germline, CDR1 is SGHRS and CDR2 YFSETQ. The CDR3 sequence is 13 residues long. Trimming took 0 bases from V and 2 from J, leaving 5 bases between them. The CDR3 coding sequence is TGCGCCAGCAGCTTGGAGTCTCAAGAGACCCAGTACTTC. Translating it yields CASSLESQETQYF.

This clonotype was counted between two and nine times. The gene calls are TRBV4-1 and TRBJ2-3; no clear D gene. Germline assignment: CDR1 MGHRA and CDR2 YSYEKL. V lost 0 bases and J lost 2, with 9 bases in between. This CDR3 spans 15 amino acids. CDR3 nucleotide sequence: TGCGCCAGCAGCCAAGATCCCTCCTACACAGATACGCAGTATTTT. Its translation: CASSQDPSYTDTQYF.

Turning to this clonotype: One end of the junction is discordant with germline, which a read error may explain. V usage is TRBV5-1 and J usage is TRBJ2-7; the match to TRBD1 covers 8 bases. This CDR3 comprises 14 residues. CDR1 and CDR2 (germline): SGHRS, YFSETQ. The CDR3 loop reads CASTSGGGETERYF. The CDR3 DNA sequence: TGCGCCAGTACTTCAGGGGGCGGAGAGACCGAGCGGTACTTC.

This chain connects TRBV9 to TRBJ2-1; 8 nucleotides match TRBD2. The junction had 10 bases not matched to a gene; V was cut back by 4 bases and J by 4 bases. Germline V gene sequence: CDR1 SGDLS, CDR2 YYNGEE. The CDR3 is made up of 16 amino acids. CDR3 DNA sequence: TGTGCCAGCAGCCCCCCCGGGGGGGGGGAGTACAATGAGCAGTTCTTC. It codes for CASSPPGGGEYNEQFF.